This T cell receptor beta chain was identified during a study of shared clonotypes between healthy human individuals (dated by TCRdb to 2020 to 2021). Study-wide context: Three men and two women, aged 18 to 49 years, made up the cohort. For each donor, three plates each were used for CD4 naive and CD4 memory, two plates were used for CD8 naive, and one plate was used for CD8 memory. To estimate repertoire size and how much clonotypes are shared between individuals, the study performed deep sequencing of blood TCR repertoires from a handful of healthy adults. To increase sequencing depth and limit assay-specific biases, different laboratories used diverse techniques to prepare libraries and sequence TCR repertoires. Each donor's leukapheresis produced roughly between roughly 0.85 and 10 billion PBMCs. Points the paper makes about the study in general: Estimated clonotype richness was generally larger for naive than for memory subsets. Rarefaction of sorted-subset datasets indicated incomplete sequencing despite the large sequencing depth. Higher generation probabilities were observed for clonotypes shared by all four sorted-subset donors than for non-shared clonotypes. Pairwise subsampling led to the expectation that sequencing depth would affect the degree of clonotype sharing among donors. Only blood was sampled, and tissue TCR repertoires likely differ from those in blood. Because the study included only a small number of donors, the genetic and exposure-history diversity represented was limited. When a few donors were compared, the shared fraction of clonotypes was roughly 4.8% for naive CD4, approximately 3.3% for naive CD8, about 2.4% for memory CD4, and less than 0.45% for memory CD8.

Using the deep immunoSEQ assay, multiplex PCR amplified TCR CDR3 regions from genomic DNA. For each cell subset, the extracted genomic DNA was distributed evenly across all wells of several immunoSEQ 96-well plates, and each plate served as one replicate. For sorted subsets, approximately 190 ng genomic DNA, equal to some 28,000 T cell genomes, was loaded into each replicate PCR. Purified libraries were quantified with a Qubit 3.0 fluorometer, sized on a Bioanalyzer 2100, and re-quantified with the KAPA Library Quantification kit. Every immunoSEQ 96-well plate was sequenced on a dedicated single-read 150-cycle Illumina NextSeq 550 flow cell. On the authors' methods: The immunoSEQ output contained only junctional sequences without quality scores, so filtering could not match that applied to full-length reads. Sequences were annotated with PyIR, a Python wrapper for IgBLAST v1.9, and V/J genes and CDR3 were assigned using IMGT germline references. Reads were removed for weak V/J assignments (E-value above 1e-6), missing CDR3, stop codons, out-of-frame junctions, or ambiguous translated residues. V3J clonotypes were defined as sequences sharing the same inferred V gene, J gene, and CDR3 amino acid sequence. The percentage overlap between two repertoires was calculated by dividing the number of shared unique clonotypes by the size of the smaller repertoire. RTK rarefaction, the Chao1 estimator, and Recon v2.1 estimates of unobserved clonotypes were used to assess repertoire richness. For all TCRbeta clonotypes obtained by the gDNA method from a few donors, generation probabilities were computed with OLGA. TCRdb took over this immuneACCESS table, retaining in-frame rearrangements with V and J assigned. Such tables are incomplete; in checked studies, under half of the missing clones stem from an unresolved V gene, and the remainder is unexplained. The V and J calls and clone size are taken from that table; D and trimming were inferred from the DNA. The sample table shows 2 million or so clones, and approximately 95% are seen once. Clones ranked in the top ten supply roughly 0.13% of the sample.

The germline V gene yields SGHTA for CDR1 and FQGNSA for CDR2. The CDR3, cysteine through phenylalanine, is 18 amino acids long. The entry retains the CDR3 DNA only, 54 bases that are in frame from base 1. Here V drops 5 bases and J drops 1 base, and the junction holds 9 bases not matched to any gene. Worth noting for this clone: No antigen is known for it. The record has no base qualities; no much larger clone is one base away.

The donors were healthy, HIV-negative adults who had no recently reported acute infections or vaccinations. Only Caucasian adults living in Nashville, Tennessee, USA were represented among the donors. CD4+ T cells were enriched by magnetic negative selection, after which naive cells were positively selected on CD45RA and the negative fraction was taken as the memory subset. Blood was obtained by leukapheresis, after which PBMCs were separated by Ficoll-Histopaque density gradient centrifugation and cryopreserved in liquid nitrogen vapor phase. Analytical flow cytometry was used to check the purity and quantity of each magnetically sorted T cell population. From each sorted fraction, genomic DNA was isolated and quantified by UV absorbance on a Nanodrop 2000c.

The TCR comes from a man younger than 35 in good health. Sequenced material: naive CD4+ T cells sorted from blood. What this sample's cell subset or site label stands for: CD45RA+ positively selected. The chain uses TRBV7-2 and TRBJ2-2; 11 middle bases align to TRBD2. Read as DNA, the sequence is TGTGCCAGCAGCCCTAGCGTGGGACTAGCGGAGAACACCGGGGAGCTGTTTTTT. Protein translation: CASSPSVGLAENTGELFF. Supplemented by the reference TRBV7-2 and TRBJ2-2 proteins around the CDR3, the complete variable domain is GAGVSQSPSNKVTEKGKDVELRCDPISGHTALYWYRQSLGQGLEFLIYFQGNSAPDKSGLPSDRFSAERTGGSVSTLTIQRTQQEDSAVYLCASSPSVGLAENTGELFFGEGSRLTVL.